These T cell receptor beta chains were read from a single sample in a study of T-cell memory formation after mild COVID-19. TCRdb recomputed calls from the 5' RACE reads with MiXCR, one row per CDR3 protein. Of about 110,000 distinct CDR3 sequences listed, 13% to 15% were seen once; the top ten hold 35% to 50%. Sequenced input: PBMCs or a T cell subset sorted from them (not recorded which). These receptors all come from a man in his late teens or twenties who had mild COVID-19 (a few samples of this study predate the infection). Cell type and time point are not known. Each CDR3 is given with its conserved first and last residue. Each record gives: J gene, D gene, clone size, V gene, CDR3 protein, CDR3 DNA. The D gene is left open where the match is weak. Rows give clone size only sometimes, using once, few, many, or a class for an expanded clone.

>TRBJ1-2|NA|few|TRBV7-9
CASSSGPTHYGYTF
TGTGCCAGCAGCTCGGGACCAACCCACTATGGCTACACCTTC
>TRBJ2-3|NA|NA|TRBV4-3
CASSQYRTQRGDTQYF
TGCGCCAGCAGCCAATATCGAACCCAAAGGGGAGATACGCAGTATTTT
>TRBJ2-1|TRBD1|few|TRBV9
CASSLRDREGNEQFF
TGTGCCAGCAGTCTTCGGGACAGGGAGGGCAATGAGCAGTTCTTC
>TRBJ2-5|TRBD2|few|TRBV15
CATSSASWRAGGSFQETQYF
TGTGCCACCAGCAGCGCTAGTTGGAGAGCGGGGGGCTCCTTCCAAGAGACCCAGTACTTC
>TRBJ2-7|NA|few|TRBV18
CASSPVDGEQYF
TGTGCCAGCTCACCAGTGGACGGCGAGCAGTACTTC
>TRBJ2-3|NA|NA|TRBV27
CASSSLDGTDTQYF
TGTGCCAGCAGTTCCTTGGACGGAACAGATACGCAGTATTTT
>TRBJ2-2|TRBD2|many|TRBV5-1
CASSLRLAGPDANTGELFF
TGCGCCAGCAGCTTGCGTCTAGCGGGGCCTGACGCGAACACCGGGGAGCTGTTTTTT
>TRBJ1-2|NA|NA|TRBV9
CASSDLPFSPTTF
TGTGCCAGCAGCGATCTACCTTTTTCGCCGACCACCTTC
>TRBJ1-2|TRBD1|NA|TRBV6-5
CASSQAGTENYGYTF
TGTGCCAGCAGTCAGGCCGGGACAGAAAACTATGGCTACACCTTC
>TRBJ1-2|NA|few|TRBV2
CASSERAGEGYGYTF
TGTGCCAGCAGTGAAAGGGCAGGGGAAGGCTATGGCTACACCTTC
>TRBJ2-3|TRBD1|many|TRBV7-9
CASSPHPTGAADTQYF
TGTGCCAGCAGCCCCCACCCAACAGGGGCGGCAGATACGCAGTATTTT
>TRBJ1-2|NA|NA|TRBV6-6
CASSPLGGVNYGYTF
TGTGCCAGCAGTCCCCTCGGGGGGGTTAACTATGGCTACACCTTC
>TRBJ2-3|TRBD2|NA|TRBV9
CASSPVGGEDTQYF
TGTGCCAGCAGCCCCGTGGGGGGGGAAGATACGCAGTATTTT
>TRBJ2-4|NA|NA|TRBV7-9
CASSPGGAVAPKNIQYF
TGTGCCAGCAGCCCAGGGGGGGCGGTAGCTCCCAAAAACATTCAGTACTTC
>TRBJ1-5|NA|NA|TRBV20-1
CSARISAGSNQPQHF
TGCAGTGCTAGAATATCGGCAGGGAGCAATCAGCCCCAGCATTTT
>TRBJ1-2|NA|many|TRBV4-3
CASSQMANRDGYTF
TGCGCCAGCAGCCAGATGGCGAATCGGGACGGCTACACCTTC
>TRBJ2-5|NA|NA|TRBV19
CASSIEGQETQYF
TGTGCCAGTAGTATAGAGGGGCAAGAGACCCAGTACTTC
>TRBJ2-7|TRBD2|few|TRBV15
CATSRDRSGGNHEQYF
TGTGCCACCAGCAGAGATAGGAGCGGGGGGAACCACGAGCAGTACTTC
>TRBJ2-7|TRBD2|many|TRBV4-2
CASSQVASGGVGGDEQYF
TGTGCCAGCAGCCAAGTAGCTAGCGGGGGGGTAGGTGGCGACGAGCAGTACTTC
>TRBJ2-7|TRBD2|NA|TRBV3-1
CASSRSGGESYEQYF
TGTGCCAGCAGCCGTAGCGGGGGGGAATCCTACGAGCAGTACTTC
>TRBJ2-3|TRBD1|few|TRBV6-1
CASSEVDRGYFHTQYF
TGTGCCAGCAGTGAAGTTGACAGGGGGTATTTCCATACGCAGTATTTT
>TRBJ1-1|NA|NA|TRBV4-1
CASSQGGSGGDTEAFF
TGCGCCAGCAGCCAAGGCGGGTCCGGGGGCGACACTGAAGCTTTCTTT
>TRBJ2-5|TRBD1|NA|TRBV7-2
CASSTNRGPEETQYF
TGTGCCAGCAGCACCAACAGGGGGCCGGAGGAGACCCAGTACTTC
>TRBJ1-6|NA|NA|TRBV3-1
CASSQVGRLGYNSPLHF
TGTGCCAGCAGCCAAGTAGGCAGGTTAGGCTATAATTCACCCCTCCACTTT
>TRBJ2-7|TRBD1|NA|TRBV25-1
CASSLSGGEQYF
TGTGCCAGCAGTCTTTCAGGGGGCGAGCAGTACTTC
>TRBJ1-1|NA|few|TRBV4-1
CASSHQVLNTEAFF
TGCGCCAGCAGCCACCAGGTATTGAACACTGAAGCTTTCTTT
>TRBJ2-7|NA|NA|TRBV11-2
CASSLGLAYEQYF
TGTGCCAGCAGCTTAGGACTAGCCTACGAGCAGTACTTC
>TRBJ2-7|TRBD1|few|TRBV20-1
CSASPGQGPHEQYF
TGCAGTGCTAGTCCGGGACAGGGCCCCCACGAGCAGTACTTC
>TRBJ2-7|NA|NA|TRBV29-1
CSGGQSSLEQYF
TGCAGCGGTGGACAGTCTTCCCTCGAGCAGTACTTC
>TRBJ2-3|NA|few|TRBV5-5
CASRSGDSQTDTQYF
TGTGCCAGCAGGTCGGGGGACAGCCAAACAGATACGCAGTATTTT
>TRBJ1-1|NA|few|TRBV12-3/TRBV12-4
CASSGHGVRFSNTEAFF
TGTGCCAGCAGTGGACACGGGGTTCGGTTTAGCAACACTGAAGCTTTCTTT
>TRBJ1-2|TRBD1|NA|TRBV29-1
CSTGDGTGGYGYTF
TGCAGCACCGGCGATGGGACAGGGGGCTATGGCTACACCTTC
>TRBJ1-4|NA|few|TRBV13
CASSRNEKLFF
TGTGCCAGCAGTCGAAATGAAAAACTGTTTTTT
>TRBJ2-3|NA|NA|TRBV29-1
CSVEDARLMATDTQYF
TGCAGCGTTGAAGATGCCAGGCTGATGGCCACAGATACGCAGTATTTT
>TRBJ2-1|TRBD2|NA|TRBV6-1
CASSGVTSGGIYNEQFF
TGTGCCAGCAGTGGAGTGACTAGCGGGGGGATCTACAATGAGCAGTTCTTC
>TRBJ2-3|NA|few|TRBV5-1
CASSEQGVSTDTQYF
TGCGCCAGCAGTGAGCAGGGCGTCAGCACAGATACGCAGTATTTT
>TRBJ1-1|TRBD1|NA|TRBV18
CASSPNRGESWGTEAFF
TGTGCCAGCTCACCGAACAGGGGCGAGTCGTGGGGAACTGAAGCTTTCTTT
>TRBJ1-2|TRBD1|NA|TRBV4-3
CASSQWTGENTYGYTF
TGCGCCAGCAGCCAGTGGACAGGCGAGAATACCTATGGCTACACCTTC
>TRBJ1-1|NA|few|TRBV29-1
CSVDGGGVEAFF
TGCAGCGTTGACGGCGGGGGGGTGGAAGCTTTCTTT
>TRBJ1-4|NA|NA|TRBV28
CASSSHRRTAGSEKLFF
TGTGCCAGCAGTTCACATCGCAGGACAGCCGGCTCCGAAAAACTGTTTTTT
>TRBJ1-1|NA|few|TRBV9
CASSVAWGNTEAFF
TGTGCCAGCAGCGTAGCTTGGGGGAACACTGAAGCTTTCTTT
>TRBJ1-1|TRBD1|few|TRBV20-1
CSARARDRGREAFF
TGCAGTGCCCGGGCCCGGGACAGGGGAAGGGAAGCTTTCTTT
>TRBJ2-3|NA|many|TRBV7-6
CASSSEIRHTQYF
TGTGCCAGCAGCTCGGAAATTAGGCATACGCAGTATTTT
>TRBJ2-2|NA|NA|TRBV6-5
CASRINLGTGELFF
TGTGCCAGCAGGATAAACCTAGGGACCGGGGAGCTGTTTTTT
>TRBJ1-6|NA|NA|TRBV4-1
CASSPRGSSYNSPLHF
TGCGCCAGCAGCCCTAGAGGGAGCTCCTATAATTCACCCCTCCACTTT
>TRBJ1-2|NA|NA|TRBV5-1
CASSLRGLNYGYTF
TGCGCCAGCAGCTTGAGGGGCTTGAACTATGGCTACACCTTC
>TRBJ2-1|TRBD1|NA|TRBV3-1
CASSQDAGTGGNEQFF
TGTGCCAGCAGCCAAGATGCCGGGACAGGGGGAAATGAGCAGTTCTTC
>TRBJ1-5|NA|NA|TRBV29-1
CSVRTGGQPQHF
TGCAGCGTGAGGACGGGTGGTCAGCCCCAGCATTTT
>TRBJ2-3|NA|NA|TRBV9
CASSVAASSTDTQYF
TGTGCCAGCAGCGTAGCGGCTTCTAGCACAGATACGCAGTATTTT
>TRBJ2-1|NA|many|TRBV5-4
CASSSEGYEQFF
TGTGCCAGCAGCTCGGAAGGGTATGAGCAGTTCTTC
>TRBJ1-1|TRBD1|NA|TRBV19
CASKGTGGDEAFF
TGTGCCAGTAAGGGAACAGGGGGGGATGAAGCTTTCTTT